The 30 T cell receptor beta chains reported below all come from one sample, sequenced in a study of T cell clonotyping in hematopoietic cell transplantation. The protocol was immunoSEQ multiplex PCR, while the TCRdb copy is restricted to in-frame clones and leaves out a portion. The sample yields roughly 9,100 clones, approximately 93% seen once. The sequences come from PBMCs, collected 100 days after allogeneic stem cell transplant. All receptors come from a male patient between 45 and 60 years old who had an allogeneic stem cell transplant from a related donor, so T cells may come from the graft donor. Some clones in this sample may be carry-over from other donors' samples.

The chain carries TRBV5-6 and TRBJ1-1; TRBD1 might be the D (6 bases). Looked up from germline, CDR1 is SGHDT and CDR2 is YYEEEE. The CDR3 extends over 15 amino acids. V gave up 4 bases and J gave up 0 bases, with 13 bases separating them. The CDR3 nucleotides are TGTGCCAGCAGCCGAAGCCGGGACATGAACACTGAAGCTTTCTTT. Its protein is CASSRSRDMNTEAFF. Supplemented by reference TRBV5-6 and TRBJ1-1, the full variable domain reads DAGVTQSPTHLIKTRGQQVTLRCSPKSGHDTVSWYQQALGQGPQFIFQYYEEEERQRGNFPDRFSGHQFPNYSSELNVNALLLGDSALYLCASSRSRDMNTEAFFGQGTRLTVV.

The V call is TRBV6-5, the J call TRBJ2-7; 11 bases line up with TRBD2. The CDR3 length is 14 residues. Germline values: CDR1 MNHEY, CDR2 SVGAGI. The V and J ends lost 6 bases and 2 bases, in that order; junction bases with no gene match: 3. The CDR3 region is CASSLLAGAYEQYF. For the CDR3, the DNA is TGTGCCAGCAGCCTACTAGCGGGAGCCTACGAGCAGTACTTC.

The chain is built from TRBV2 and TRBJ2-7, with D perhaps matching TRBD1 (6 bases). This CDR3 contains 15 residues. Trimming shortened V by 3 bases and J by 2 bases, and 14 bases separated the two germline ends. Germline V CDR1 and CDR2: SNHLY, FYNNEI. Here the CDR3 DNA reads TGTGCCAGCAGTGATTGGGGACACCTCGCCTACGAGCAGTACTTC. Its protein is CASSDWGHLAYEQYF.

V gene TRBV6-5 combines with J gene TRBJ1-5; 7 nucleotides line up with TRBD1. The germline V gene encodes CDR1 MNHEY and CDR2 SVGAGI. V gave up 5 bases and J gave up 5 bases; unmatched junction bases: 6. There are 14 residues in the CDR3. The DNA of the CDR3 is TGTGCCAGCAGTAACAGACAGGGTTATCAGCCCCAGCATTTT. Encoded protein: CASSNRQGYQPQHF.

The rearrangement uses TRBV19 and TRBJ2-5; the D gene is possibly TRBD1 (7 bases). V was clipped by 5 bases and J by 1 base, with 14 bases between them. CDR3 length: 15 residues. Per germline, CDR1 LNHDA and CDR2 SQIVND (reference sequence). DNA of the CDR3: TGTGCCAGTAGTTGGGGACAGCGGGCCCAAGAGACCCAGTACTTC. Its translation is CASSWGQRAQETQYF.

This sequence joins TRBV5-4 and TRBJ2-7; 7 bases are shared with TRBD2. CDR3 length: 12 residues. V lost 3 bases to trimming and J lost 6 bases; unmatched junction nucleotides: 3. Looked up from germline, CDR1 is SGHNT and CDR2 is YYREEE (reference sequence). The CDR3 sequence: CASSWGGGEQYF. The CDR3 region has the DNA TGTGCCAGCAGCTGGGGGGGAGGCGAGCAGTACTTC.

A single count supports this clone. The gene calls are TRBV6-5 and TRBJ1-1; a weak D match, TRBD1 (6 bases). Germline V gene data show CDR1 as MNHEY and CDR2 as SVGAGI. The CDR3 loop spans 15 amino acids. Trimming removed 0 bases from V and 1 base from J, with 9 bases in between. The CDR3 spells CASSYSSRGNTEAFF. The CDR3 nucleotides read TGTGCCAGCAGTTACTCGTCCAGGGGGAACACTGAAGCTTTCTTT.

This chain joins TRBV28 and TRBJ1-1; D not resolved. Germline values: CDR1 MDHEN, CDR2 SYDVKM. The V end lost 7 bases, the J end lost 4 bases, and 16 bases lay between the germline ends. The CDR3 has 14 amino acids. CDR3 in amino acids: CASNLPLGGTEAFF. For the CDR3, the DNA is TGTGCCAGCAACCTCCCCCTAGGAGGCACTGAAGCTTTCTTT.

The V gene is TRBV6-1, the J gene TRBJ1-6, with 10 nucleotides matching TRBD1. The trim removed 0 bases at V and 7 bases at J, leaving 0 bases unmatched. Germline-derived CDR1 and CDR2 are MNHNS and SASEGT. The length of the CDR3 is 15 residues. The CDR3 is CASSEATGGNSPLHF. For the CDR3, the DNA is TGTGCCAGCAGTGAAGCGACAGGGGGCAATTCACCCCTCCACTTT.

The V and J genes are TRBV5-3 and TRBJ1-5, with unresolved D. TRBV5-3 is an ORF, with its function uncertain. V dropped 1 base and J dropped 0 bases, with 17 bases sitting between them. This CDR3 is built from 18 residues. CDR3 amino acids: CARSLKLGRNYSNQPQHF. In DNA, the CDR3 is TGTGCCAGAAGCTTGAAATTAGGACGGAACTATAGCAATCAGCCCCAGCATTTT.

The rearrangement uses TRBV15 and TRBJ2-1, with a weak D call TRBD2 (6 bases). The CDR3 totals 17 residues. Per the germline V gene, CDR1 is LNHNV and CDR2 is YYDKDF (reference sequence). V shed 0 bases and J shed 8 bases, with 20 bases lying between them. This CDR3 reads CATSRDSGGPLGDEQFF. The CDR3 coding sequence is TGTGCCACCAGCAGAGATAGCGGCGGACCCCTTGGGGATGAGCAGTTCTTC.

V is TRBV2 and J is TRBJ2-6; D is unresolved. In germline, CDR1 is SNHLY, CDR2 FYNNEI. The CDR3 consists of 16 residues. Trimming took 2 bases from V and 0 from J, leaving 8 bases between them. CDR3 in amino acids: CASSEQPHSGANVLTF. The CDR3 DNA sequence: TGTGCCAGCAGTGAACAGCCCCACTCTGGGGCCAACGTCCTGACTTTC.

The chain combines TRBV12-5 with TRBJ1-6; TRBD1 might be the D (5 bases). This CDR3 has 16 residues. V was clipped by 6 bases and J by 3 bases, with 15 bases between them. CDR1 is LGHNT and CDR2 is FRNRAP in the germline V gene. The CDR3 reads CASGHTLGVYNSPLHF. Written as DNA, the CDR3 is TGTGCTAGTGGACACACCTTGGGGGTCTATAATTCACCCCTCCACTTT.

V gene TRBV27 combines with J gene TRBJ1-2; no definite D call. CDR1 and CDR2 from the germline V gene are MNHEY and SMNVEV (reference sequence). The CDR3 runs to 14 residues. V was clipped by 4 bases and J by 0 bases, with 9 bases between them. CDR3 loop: CASSSSLANYGYTF. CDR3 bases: TGTGCCAGCAGTTCGTCTTTAGCTAACTATGGCTACACCTTC.

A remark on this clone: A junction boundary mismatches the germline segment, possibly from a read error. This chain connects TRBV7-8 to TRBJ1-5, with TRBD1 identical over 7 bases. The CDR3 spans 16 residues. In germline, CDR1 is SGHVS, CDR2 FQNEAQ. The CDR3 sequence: CASSPPRQGSSQPQHF. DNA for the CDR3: TGTGCCAGCAGCCCGCCTCGACAGGGTAGCAGTCAGCCCCAGCATTTT.

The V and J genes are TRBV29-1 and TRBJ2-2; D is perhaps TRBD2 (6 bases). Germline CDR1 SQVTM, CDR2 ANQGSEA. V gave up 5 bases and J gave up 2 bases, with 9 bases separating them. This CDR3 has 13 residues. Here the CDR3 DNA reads TGCAGCGTTAAACTAGCCAACACCGGGGAGCTGTTTTTT. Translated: CSVKLANTGELFF.

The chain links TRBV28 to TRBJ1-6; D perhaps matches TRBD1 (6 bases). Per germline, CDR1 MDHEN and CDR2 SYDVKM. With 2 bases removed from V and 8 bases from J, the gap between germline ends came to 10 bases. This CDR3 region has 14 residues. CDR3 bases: TGTGCCAGCAGTTTAAGGGGGGCTGATTCACCCCTCCACTTT. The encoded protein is CASSLRGADSPLHF.

In DNA form, the CDR3 reads TGTGCCTGGACGACAGGGGGCTGGACTGAAGCTTTCTTT. It yields the protein CAWTTGGWTEAFF. This chain connects TRBV30 to TRBJ1-1, with 10 bases that match TRBD1. V shed 4 bases and J 5 bases; nucleotides not matched to a gene: 4. The length of the CDR3 is 13 residues. Germline V gene sequence: CDR1 GTSNPN, CDR2 SVGIG (reference sequence).

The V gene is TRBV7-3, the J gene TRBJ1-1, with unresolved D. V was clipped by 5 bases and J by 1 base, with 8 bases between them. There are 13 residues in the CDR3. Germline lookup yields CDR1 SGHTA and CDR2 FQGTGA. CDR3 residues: CASSTSPNTEAFF. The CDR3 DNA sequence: TGTGCCAGCAGCACGTCGCCGAACACTGAAGCTTTCTTT.

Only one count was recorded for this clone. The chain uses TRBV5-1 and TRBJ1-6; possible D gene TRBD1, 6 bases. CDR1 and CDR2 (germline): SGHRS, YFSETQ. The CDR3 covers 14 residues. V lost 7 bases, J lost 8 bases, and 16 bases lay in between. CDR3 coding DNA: TGCGCCAGCGGGATACAGGGAAGGGATTCACCCCTCCACTTT. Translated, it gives CASGIQGRDSPLHF.

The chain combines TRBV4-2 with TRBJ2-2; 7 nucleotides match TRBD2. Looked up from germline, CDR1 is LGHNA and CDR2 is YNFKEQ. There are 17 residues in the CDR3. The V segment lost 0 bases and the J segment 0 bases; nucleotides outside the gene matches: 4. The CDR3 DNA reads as TGTGCCAGCAGCCAAGAGCCTAGCGGTTCGAACACCGGGGAGCTGTTTTTT. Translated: CASSQEPSGSNTGELFF.

The CDR3 loop reads CASSRSPGAPVTDTQYF. In DNA form, the CDR3 reads TGTGCCAGCAGCCGGAGTCCCGGCGCACCAGTCACAGATACGCAGTATTTT. This chain uses TRBV7-9 with TRBJ2-3; no reliable D call. Trimming removed 5 bases at V and 2 bases at J, with 20 bases between. Germline CDR1 is SEHNR and CDR2 is FQNEAQ (reference sequence). This CDR3 is 17 amino acids long.

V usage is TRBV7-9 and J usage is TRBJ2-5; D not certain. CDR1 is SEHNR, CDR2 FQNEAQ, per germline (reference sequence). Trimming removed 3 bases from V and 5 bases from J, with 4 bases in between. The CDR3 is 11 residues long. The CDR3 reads CASSFGETQYF. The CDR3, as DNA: TGTGCCAGCAGCTTCGGCGAGACCCAGTACTTC.

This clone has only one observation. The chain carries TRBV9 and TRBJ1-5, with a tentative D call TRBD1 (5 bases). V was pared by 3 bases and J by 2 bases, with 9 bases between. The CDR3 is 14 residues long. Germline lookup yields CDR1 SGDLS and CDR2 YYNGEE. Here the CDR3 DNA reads TGTGCCAGCAGCGACGGGGCTCGCAATCAGCCCCAGCATTTT. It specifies CASSDGARNQPQHF.

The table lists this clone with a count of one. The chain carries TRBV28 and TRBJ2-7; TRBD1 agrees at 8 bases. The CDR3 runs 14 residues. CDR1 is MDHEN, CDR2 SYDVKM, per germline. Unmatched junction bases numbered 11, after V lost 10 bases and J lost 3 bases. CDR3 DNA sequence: TGTGCCACCACCTGGGGGACAGGACTCTACGAGCAGTACTTC. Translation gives CATTWGTGLYEQYF. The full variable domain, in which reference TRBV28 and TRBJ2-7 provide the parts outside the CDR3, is DVKVTQSSRYLVKRTGEKVFLECVQDMDHENMFWYRQDPGLGLRLIYFSYDVKMKEKGDIPEGYSVSREKKERFSLILESASTNQTSMYLCATTWGTGLYEQYFGPGTRLTVT.

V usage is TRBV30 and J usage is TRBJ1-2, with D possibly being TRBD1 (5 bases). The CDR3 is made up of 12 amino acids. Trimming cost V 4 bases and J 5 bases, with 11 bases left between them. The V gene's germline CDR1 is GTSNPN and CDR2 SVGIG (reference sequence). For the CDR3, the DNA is TGTGCCTGGACCCAGGGAGGGTATGGCTACACCTTC. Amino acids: CAWTQGGYGYTF. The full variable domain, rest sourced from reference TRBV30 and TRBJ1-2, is SQTIHQWPATLVQPVGSPLSLECTVEGTSNPNLYWYRQAAGRGLQLLFYSVGIGQISSEVPQNLSASRPQDRQFILSSKKLLLSDSGFYLCAWTQGGYGYTFGSGTRLTVV.

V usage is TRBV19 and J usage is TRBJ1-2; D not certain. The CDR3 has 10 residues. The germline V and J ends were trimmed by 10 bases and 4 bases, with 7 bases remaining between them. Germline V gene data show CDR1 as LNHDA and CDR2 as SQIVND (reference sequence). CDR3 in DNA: TGTGCCACTGAGGCCTATGGCTACACCTTC. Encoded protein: CATEAYGYTF.

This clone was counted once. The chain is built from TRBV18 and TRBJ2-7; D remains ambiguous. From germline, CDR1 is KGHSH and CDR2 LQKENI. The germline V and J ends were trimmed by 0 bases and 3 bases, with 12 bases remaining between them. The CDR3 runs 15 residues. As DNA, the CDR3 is TGTGCCAGCTCACCACCGGCAGCAGATTTCTACGAGCAGTACTTC. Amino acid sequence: CASSPPAADFYEQYF.

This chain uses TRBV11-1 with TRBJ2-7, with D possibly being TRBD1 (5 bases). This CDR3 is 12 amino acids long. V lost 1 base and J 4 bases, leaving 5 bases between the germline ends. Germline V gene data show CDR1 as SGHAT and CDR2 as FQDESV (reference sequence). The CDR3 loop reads CASSLGQYEQYF. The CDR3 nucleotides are TGTGCCAGCAGCTTAGGACAGTACGAGCAGTACTTC. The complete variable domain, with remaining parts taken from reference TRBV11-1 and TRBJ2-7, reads EAEVAQSPRYKITEKSQAVAFWCDPISGHATLYWYRQILGQGPELLVQFQDESVVDDSQLPKDRFSAERLKGVDSTLKIQPAELGDSAMYLCASSLGQYEQYFGPGTRLTVT.

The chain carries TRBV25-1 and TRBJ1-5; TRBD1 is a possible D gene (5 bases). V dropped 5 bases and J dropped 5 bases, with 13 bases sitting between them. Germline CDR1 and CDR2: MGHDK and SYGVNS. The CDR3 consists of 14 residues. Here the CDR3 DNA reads TGTGCCAGCAGTTACCGGGACGGTTATCAGCCCCAGCATTTT. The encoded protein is CASSYRDGYQPQHF.